The next 7 T cell receptor beta chains were all read from a single sample in a study of T cells in localized non-small cell lung cancer. This table comes from immunoSEQ multiplex PCR, and its TCRdb copy is limited to in-frame clones, with some not included. The sample yields about 13,000 clones, approximately 86% seen once. The material was peripheral blood, obtained before any cancer treatment. Receptor source: a male donor at least 60 years old with stage III lung adenocarcinoma.

The chain combines TRBV6-1 with TRBJ1-3; D is unclear. The V gene lost 4 bases and the J gene lost 8 bases, with 6 bases spanning the gap. The CDR3 loop spans 11 amino acids. Germline V gives CDR1 MNHNS, CDR2 SASEGT. The CDR3 sequence is CASSAPDTIYF. Here the CDR3 DNA reads TGTGCCAGCAGTGCCCCCGACACCATATATTTT.

In DNA form, the CDR3 reads TGTGCCAGCAGCTTAGAAAAGATAGGACGAAGAAGATACGAGCAGTACTTC. Protein: CASSLEKIGRRRYEQYF. The chain has TRBV7-9 and TRBJ2-7; D remains ambiguous. The CDR3 contains 17 residues. The germline CDR1 and CDR2 sequences are SEHNR and FQNEAQ (reference sequence). Trimming took off 1 base at V and 4 bases at J, with 20 bases between the two ends. Variable domain in full (rest from reference TRBV7-9 and TRBJ2-7): DTGVSQNPRHKITKRGQNVTFRCDPISEHNRLYWYRQTLGQGPEFLTYFQNEAQLEKSRLLSDRFSAERPKGSFSTLEIQRTEQGDSAMYLCASSLEKIGRRRYEQYFGPGTRLTVT.

This sequence joins TRBV2 and TRBJ1-2, with D tentatively TRBD1 (5 bases). CDR3 length: 11 residues. V lost 8 bases to trimming and J lost 3 bases, with 7 bases between them. Germline assignment: CDR1 SNHLY and CDR2 FYNNEI. DNA for the CDR3: TGTGCCAGCGGGGGGGACTATGGCTACACCTTC. Translation gives CASGGDYGYTF.

This clone was detected only once. The chain has TRBV19 and TRBJ2-2; 14 bases map to TRBD2. The CDR3 runs to 17 residues. Germline V lookup: CDR1 LNHDA, CDR2 SQIVND (reference sequence). The trim removed 7 bases at V and 6 bases at J, leaving 10 bases unmatched. Here the CDR3 reads CASTLGGTSGSPGELFF. CDR3 nucleotides: TGTGCCAGTACCTTAGGGGGGACTAGCGGGAGTCCCGGGGAGCTGTTTTTT. Full variable domain (missing parts from reference TRBV19 and TRBJ2-2): DGGITQSPKYLFRKEGQNVTLSCEQNLNHDAMYWYRQDPGQGLRLIYYSQIVNDFQKGDIAEGYSVSREKKESFPLTVTSAQKNPTAFYLCASTLGGTSGSPGELFFGEGSRLTVL.

The rearrangement uses TRBV6-1 and TRBJ1-5; a weak D match, TRBD1 (6 bases). The V end lost 8 bases, the J end lost 2 bases, and 16 bases lay between the germline ends. The CDR3 has 15 residues. CDR1 is MNHNS, CDR2 SASEGT, per germline. The CDR3 nucleotides read TGTGCCAGCCGGCTACAGGGTATAGGCAATCAGCCCCAGCATTTT. Translating it yields CASRLQGIGNQPQHF.

This rearrangement joins TRBV7-9 to TRBJ2-7; TRBD1 matches at 7 bases. Germline CDR1 and CDR2: SEHNR and FQNEAQ (reference sequence). CDR3 length: 17 residues. V trimming: 5 bases; J trimming: 0 bases; junction bases outside the gene matches: 13. CDR3 sequence: CASSRISGTASSYEQYF. The CDR3 DNA sequence: TGTGCCAGCAGCCGAATCTCCGGGACAGCCAGCTCCTACGAGCAGTACTTC.

This chain uses TRBV5-1 with TRBJ1-6; D is unresolved. The germline V gene encodes CDR1 SGHRS and CDR2 YFSETQ. With 4 bases removed from V and 0 bases from J, the gap between germline ends came to 14 bases. This CDR3 contains 17 residues. The CDR3 nucleotides are TGCGCCAGCAGCCGGGCGGGCACACACTCCTATAATTCACCCCTCCACTTT. It specifies CASSRAGTHSYNSPLHF.